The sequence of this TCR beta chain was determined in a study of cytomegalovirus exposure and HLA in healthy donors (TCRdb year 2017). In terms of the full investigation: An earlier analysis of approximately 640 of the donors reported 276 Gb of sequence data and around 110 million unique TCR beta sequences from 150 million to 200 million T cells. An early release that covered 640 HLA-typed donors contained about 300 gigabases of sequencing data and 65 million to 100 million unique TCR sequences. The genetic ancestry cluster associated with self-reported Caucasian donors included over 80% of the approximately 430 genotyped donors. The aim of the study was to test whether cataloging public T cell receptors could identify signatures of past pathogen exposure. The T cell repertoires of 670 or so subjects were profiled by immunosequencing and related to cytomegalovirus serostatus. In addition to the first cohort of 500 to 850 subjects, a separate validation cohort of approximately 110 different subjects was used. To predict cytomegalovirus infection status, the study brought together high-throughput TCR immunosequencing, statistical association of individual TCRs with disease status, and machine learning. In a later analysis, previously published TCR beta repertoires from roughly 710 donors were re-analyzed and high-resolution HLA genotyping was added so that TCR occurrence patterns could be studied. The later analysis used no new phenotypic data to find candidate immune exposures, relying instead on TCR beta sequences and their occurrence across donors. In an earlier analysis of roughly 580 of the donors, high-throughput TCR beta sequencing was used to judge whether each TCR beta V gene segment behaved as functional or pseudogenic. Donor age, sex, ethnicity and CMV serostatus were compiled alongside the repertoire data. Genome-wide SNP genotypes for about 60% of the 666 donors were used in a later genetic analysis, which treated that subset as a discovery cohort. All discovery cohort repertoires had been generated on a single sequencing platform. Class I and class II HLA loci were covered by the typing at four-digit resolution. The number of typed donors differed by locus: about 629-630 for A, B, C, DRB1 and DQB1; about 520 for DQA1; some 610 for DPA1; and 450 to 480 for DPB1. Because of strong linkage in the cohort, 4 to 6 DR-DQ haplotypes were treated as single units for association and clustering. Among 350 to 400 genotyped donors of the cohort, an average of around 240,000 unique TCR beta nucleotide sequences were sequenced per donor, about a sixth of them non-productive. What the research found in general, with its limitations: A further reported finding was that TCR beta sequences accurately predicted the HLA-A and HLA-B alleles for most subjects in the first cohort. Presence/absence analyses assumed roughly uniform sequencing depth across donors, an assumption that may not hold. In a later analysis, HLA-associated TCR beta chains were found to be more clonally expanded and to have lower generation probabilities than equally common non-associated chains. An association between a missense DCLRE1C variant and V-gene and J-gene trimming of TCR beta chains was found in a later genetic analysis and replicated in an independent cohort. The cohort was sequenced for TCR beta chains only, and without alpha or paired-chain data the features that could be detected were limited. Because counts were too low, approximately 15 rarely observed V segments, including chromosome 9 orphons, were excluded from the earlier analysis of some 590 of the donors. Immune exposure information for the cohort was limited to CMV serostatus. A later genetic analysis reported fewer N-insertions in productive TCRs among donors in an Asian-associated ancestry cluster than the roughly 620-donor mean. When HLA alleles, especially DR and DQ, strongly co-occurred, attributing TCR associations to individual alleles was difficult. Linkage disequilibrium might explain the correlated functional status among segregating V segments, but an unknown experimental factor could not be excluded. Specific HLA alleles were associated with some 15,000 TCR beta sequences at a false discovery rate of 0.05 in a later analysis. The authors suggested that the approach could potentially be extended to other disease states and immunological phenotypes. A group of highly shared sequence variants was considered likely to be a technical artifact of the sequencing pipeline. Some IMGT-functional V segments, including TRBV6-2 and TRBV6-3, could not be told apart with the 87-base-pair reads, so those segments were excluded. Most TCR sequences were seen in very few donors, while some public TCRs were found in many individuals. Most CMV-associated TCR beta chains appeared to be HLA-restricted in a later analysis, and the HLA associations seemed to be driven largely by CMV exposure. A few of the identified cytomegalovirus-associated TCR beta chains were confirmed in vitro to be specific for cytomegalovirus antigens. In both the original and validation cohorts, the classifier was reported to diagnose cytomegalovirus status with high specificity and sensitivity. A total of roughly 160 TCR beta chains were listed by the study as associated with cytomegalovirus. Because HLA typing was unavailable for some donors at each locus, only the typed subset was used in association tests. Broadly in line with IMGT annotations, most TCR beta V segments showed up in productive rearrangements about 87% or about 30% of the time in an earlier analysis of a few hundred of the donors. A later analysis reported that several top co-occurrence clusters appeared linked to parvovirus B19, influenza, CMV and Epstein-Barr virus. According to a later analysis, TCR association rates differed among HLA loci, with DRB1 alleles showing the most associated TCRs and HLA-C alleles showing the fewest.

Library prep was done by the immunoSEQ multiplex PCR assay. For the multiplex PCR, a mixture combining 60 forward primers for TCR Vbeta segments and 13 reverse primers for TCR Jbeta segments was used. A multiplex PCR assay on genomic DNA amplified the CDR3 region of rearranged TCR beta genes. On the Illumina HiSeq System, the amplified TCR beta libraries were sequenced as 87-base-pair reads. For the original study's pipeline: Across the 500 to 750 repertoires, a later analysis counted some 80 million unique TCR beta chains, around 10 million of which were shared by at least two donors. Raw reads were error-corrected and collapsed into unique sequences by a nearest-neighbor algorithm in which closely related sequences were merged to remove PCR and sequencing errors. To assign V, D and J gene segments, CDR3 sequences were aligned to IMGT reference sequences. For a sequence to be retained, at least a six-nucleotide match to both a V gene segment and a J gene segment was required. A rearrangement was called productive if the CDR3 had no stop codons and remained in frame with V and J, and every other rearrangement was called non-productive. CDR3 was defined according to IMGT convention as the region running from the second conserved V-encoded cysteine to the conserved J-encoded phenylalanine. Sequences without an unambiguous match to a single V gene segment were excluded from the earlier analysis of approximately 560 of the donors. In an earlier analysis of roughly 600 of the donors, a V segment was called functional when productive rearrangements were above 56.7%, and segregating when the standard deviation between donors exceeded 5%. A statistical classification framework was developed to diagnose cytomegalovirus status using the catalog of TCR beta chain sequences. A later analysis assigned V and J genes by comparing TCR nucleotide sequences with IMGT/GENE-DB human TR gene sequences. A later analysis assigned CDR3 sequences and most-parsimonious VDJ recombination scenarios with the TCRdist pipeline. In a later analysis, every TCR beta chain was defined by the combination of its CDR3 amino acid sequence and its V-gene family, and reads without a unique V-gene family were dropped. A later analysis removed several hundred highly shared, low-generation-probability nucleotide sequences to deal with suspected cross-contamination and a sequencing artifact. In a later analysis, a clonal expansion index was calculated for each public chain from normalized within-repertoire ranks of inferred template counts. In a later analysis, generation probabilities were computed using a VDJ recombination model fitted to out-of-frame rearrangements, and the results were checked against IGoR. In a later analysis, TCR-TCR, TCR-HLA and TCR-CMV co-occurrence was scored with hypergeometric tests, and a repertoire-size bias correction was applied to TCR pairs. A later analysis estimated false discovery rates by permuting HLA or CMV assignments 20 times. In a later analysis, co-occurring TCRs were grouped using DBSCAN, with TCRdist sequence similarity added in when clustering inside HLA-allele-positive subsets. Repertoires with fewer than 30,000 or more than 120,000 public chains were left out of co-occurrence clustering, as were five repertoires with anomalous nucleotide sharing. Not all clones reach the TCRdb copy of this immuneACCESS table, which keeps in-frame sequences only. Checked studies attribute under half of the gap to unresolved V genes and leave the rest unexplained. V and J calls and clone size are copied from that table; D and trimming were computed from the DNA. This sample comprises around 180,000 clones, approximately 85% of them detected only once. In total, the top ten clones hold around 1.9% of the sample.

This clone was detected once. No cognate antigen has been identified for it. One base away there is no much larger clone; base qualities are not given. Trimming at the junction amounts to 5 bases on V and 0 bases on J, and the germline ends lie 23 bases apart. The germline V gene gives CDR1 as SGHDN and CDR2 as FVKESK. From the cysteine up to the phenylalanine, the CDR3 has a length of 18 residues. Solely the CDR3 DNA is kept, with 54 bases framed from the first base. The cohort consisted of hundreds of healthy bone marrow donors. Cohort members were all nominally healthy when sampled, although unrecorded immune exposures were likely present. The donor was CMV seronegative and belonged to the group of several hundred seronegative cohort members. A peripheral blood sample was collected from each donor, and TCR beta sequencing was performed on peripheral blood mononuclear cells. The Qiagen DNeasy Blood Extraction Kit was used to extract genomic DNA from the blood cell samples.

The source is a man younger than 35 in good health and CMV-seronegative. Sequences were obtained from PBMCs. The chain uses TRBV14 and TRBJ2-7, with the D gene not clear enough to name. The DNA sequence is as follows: TGTGCCAGCAGCGCTCGGCCACAGAATCCTATCAGCTCCTACGAGCAGTACTTC. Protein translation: CASSARPQNPISSYEQYF.